These T cell receptor beta chains were read from a single sample in a study of cytomegalovirus exposure and HLA in healthy donors. Method: immunoSEQ multiplex PCR; TCRdb's copy keeps in-frame clones and lacks some. The data show about 56,000 clones, approximately 93% seen once. Sequenced material: PBMCs. The receptors were sampled from a woman aged 18-29 years in good health and CMV-seronegative. CDR3s include the opening cysteine and the closing phenylalanine or tryptophan. Each record gives: clone size, D gene, J gene, V gene, CDR3 protein, CDR3 DNA. A D gene is named only where the DNA matches it firmly. Not every row has a clone size; where given, it reads once, few, many or a size class.

>-|-|TRBJ2-3|TRBV7-8
CASSLVQPSTDTQYF
TGTGCCAGCAGCTTAGTACAGCCTAGCACAGATACGCAGTATTTT
>-|-|TRBJ2-7|TRBV6-5
CASRLDRNYEQYF
TGTGCCAGCAGATTAGACAGAAACTACGAGCAGTACTTC
>-|TRBD1|TRBJ1-5|TRBV11-2
CASSLASGGNQPQHF
TGTGCCAGCAGCTTAGCATCAGGGGGGAATCAGCCCCAGCATTTT
>-|-|TRBJ2-4|TRBV11-3
CASSPTGPLNIQYF
TGTGCCAGCAGCCCCACAGGGCCCTTAAACATTCAGTACTTC
>-|-|TRBJ1-4|TRBV5-1
CASSLIGSPGAEKLFF
TGCGCCAGCAGCTTGATAGGTTCTCCCGGAGCTGAAAAACTGTTTTTT
>-|TRBD2|TRBJ2-5|TRBV4-1
CASSQGLAGAVTQYF
TGCGCCAGCAGCCAAGGGCTAGCGGGGGCCGTGACCCAGTACTTC
>-|TRBD2|TRBJ2-1|TRBV6-4
CASSDSTPGSGRHEQFF
TGTGCCAGCAGTGACTCGACGCCCGGTAGCGGGAGACATGAGCAGTTCTTC
>once|-|TRBJ2-1|TRBV7-8
CASSSSGARYNEQFF
TGTGCCAGCAGCTCATCAGGGGCACGGTACAATGAGCAGTTCTTC
>-|-|TRBJ1-1|TRBV4-3
CASSQDRLGGGEAFF
TGCGCCAGCAGCCAAGATCGACTGGGGGGTGGTGAAGCTTTCTTT
>-|-|TRBJ1-4|TRBV9
CASSPRVQGNEKLFF
TGTGCCAGCAGCCCCCGTGTCCAGGGTAATGAAAAACTGTTTTTT
>once|TRBD2|TRBJ2-5|TRBV27
CASGLAGLETQYF
TGTGCCAGCGGACTAGCTGGTCTGGAGACCCAGTACTTC
>-|-|TRBJ1-2|TRBV7-9
CASSGHGVPLYGYTF
TGTGCCAGCAGCGGGCACGGGGTCCCCCTCTATGGCTACACCTTC
>-|-|TRBJ1-2|TRBV6-4
CASSRNGEDGYTF
TGTGCCAGCTCACGTAATGGGGAGGATGGCTACACCTTC
>once|TRBD2|TRBJ2-3|TRBV6-1
CASSERGLAGDTQYF
TGTGCCAGCAGTGAAAGGGGACTAGCTGGAGATACGCAGTATTTT
>-|TRBD1|TRBJ2-5|TRBV10-1
CASTPRTGGSETQYF
TGCGCCAGCACCCCCCGGACAGGGGGCTCGGAGACCCAGTACTTC
>-|TRBD2|TRBJ2-5|TRBV9
CASSGGRGAIETQYF
TGTGCCAGCAGCGGGGGGAGGGGAGCGATAGAGACCCAGTACTTC
>-|TRBD2|TRBJ2-2|TRBV9
CASSASPGGRIGGTGELFF
TGTGCCAGCAGCGCGAGCCCGGGAGGGAGGATCGGGGGCACCGGGGAGCTGTTTTTT
>-|-|TRBJ2-5|TRBV10-3
CAMRSGARETQYF
TGTGCCATGAGGTCTGGGGCGCGGGAGACCCAGTACTTC
>-|TRBD1|TRBJ1-2|TRBV7-9
CASSFLVTGNDGYTF
TGTGCCAGCAGCTTTCTAGTGACAGGGAACGATGGCTACACCTTC
>-|-|TRBJ2-3|TRBV14
CASSPLQGVHDGSDTQYF
TGTGCCAGCAGTCCCCTTCAAGGGGTCCACGATGGATCAGATACGCAGTATTTT
>-|-|TRBJ2-1|TRBV10-3
CAISGGDYNEQFF
TGTGCCATCAGTGGGGGCGATTACAATGAGCAGTTCTTC
>-|-|TRBJ1-4|TRBV4-1
CASSQPQEKLFF
TGCGCCAGCAGCCAACCTCAGGAAAAACTGTTTTTT
>-|-|TRBJ2-5|TRBV2
CASSFGGSGETQYF
TGTGCCAGCAGTTTCGGGGGTTCGGGGGAGACCCAGTACTTC
>-|-|TRBJ1-2|TRBV27
CASSIAGIGYGYTF
TGTGCCAGCAGCATCGCGGGGATCGGCTATGGCTACACCTTC
>-|-|TRBJ2-5|TRBV2
CASKVREETQYF
TGTGCCAGCAAAGTTCGAGAAGAGACCCAGTACTTC
>once|TRBD1|TRBJ1-6|TRBV27
CASSPGRDSVYNSPLHF
TGTGCCAGCAGTCCCGGGCGGGACAGCGTATATAATTCACCCCTCCACTTT
>-|TRBD1|TRBJ2-2|TRBV18
CASSPPMTGAGTGELFF
TGTGCCAGCTCACCACCGATGACAGGGGCGGGGACCGGGGAGCTGTTTTTT
>-|TRBD1|TRBJ2-7|TRBV4-1
CASRGQGLYEQYF
TGCGCCAGCAGAGGACAGGGCTTGTACGAGCAGTACTTC
>-|-|TRBJ1-4|TRBV7-2
CASSTITTNEKLFF
TGTGCCAGCAGCACTATTACAACTAATGAAAAACTGTTTTTT
>-|TRBD1|TRBJ2-4|TRBV12-5
CASGGTVGIQYF
TGTGCTAGTGGTGGGACAGTTGGCATTCAGTACTTC
>-|-|TRBJ1-2|TRBV6-1
CASSVGAQSYGYTF
TGTGCCAGCAGTGTAGGGGCGCAGTCCTATGGCTACACCTTC
>once|-|TRBJ2-1|TRBV19
CASSIRAASYNEQFF
TGTGCCAGTAGTATCAGGGCGGCCTCCTACAATGAGCAGTTCTTC
>-|-|TRBJ2-1|TRBV9
CASAEAGHNEQFF
TGTGCCAGCGCCGAGGCAGGGCATAATGAGCAGTTCTTC
>-|-|TRBJ1-1|TRBV9
CASGDMNTEAFF
TGTGCCAGCGGGGACATGAACACTGAAGCTTTCTTT
>few|-|TRBJ2-7|TRBV19
CASSIDLGQSYEQYF
TGTGCCAGTAGTATAGATCTAGGACAGAGCTACGAGCAGTACTTC
>once|-|TRBJ1-2|TRBV13
CASSFHIPRSGYTF
TGTGCCAGCAGCTTCCACATTCCCCGGAGTGGCTACACCTTC
>-|-|TRBJ1-1|TRBV11-2
CASSLELRGTEAFF
TGTGCCAGCAGCTTAGAGCTTAGGGGCACTGAAGCTTTCTTT
>once|TRBD1|TRBJ2-1|TRBV7-8
CASSLGTVLYNEQFF
TGTGCCAGCAGCTTGGGGACAGTTCTCTACAATGAGCAGTTCTTC
>-|-|TRBJ2-1|TRBV2
CASSITGYNEQFF
TGTGCCAGCTCGATTACAGGGTACAATGAGCAGTTCTTC
>-|-|TRBJ2-7|TRBV18
CASSPGDKTVQYF
TGTGCCAGCTCACCTGGGGACAAAACCGTGCAGTACTTC
>-|-|TRBJ1-5|TRBV11-3
CASSSGFQSNQPQHF
TGTGCCAGCAGCTCAGGTTTTCAGAGCAATCAGCCCCAGCATTTT
>-|-|TRBJ1-2|TRBV2
CASSEALQVNYGYTF
TGTGCCAGCAGTGAAGCGCTACAGGTTAACTATGGCTACACCTTC
>-|-|TRBJ1-2|TRBV29-1
CSVGRRYGYTF
TGCAGCGTTGGACGGAGGTATGGCTACACCTTC
>-|TRBD1|TRBJ1-1|TRBV29-1
CSAAAVGTGNTEAFF
TGCAGCGCCGCGGCCGTGGGGACAGGGAACACTGAAGCTTTCTTT
>once|TRBD1|TRBJ2-6|TRBV2
CASRQGDTGANVLTF
TGTGCCAGCCGTCAGGGGGACACTGGGGCCAACGTCCTGACTTTC
>once|-|TRBJ1-1|TRBV18
CASSPLEGTEAFF
TGTGCCAGCTCACCCCTTGAGGGGACAGAAGCTTTCTTT
>few|-|TRBJ2-5|TRBV29-1
CSGSGSTVETQYF
TGCAGCGGCTCCGGGAGTACGGTAGAGACCCAGTACTTC
>-|TRBD2|TRBJ2-1|TRBV2
CASRIAGGPNEQFF
TGTGCCAGCAGGATAGCGGGGGGGCCCAATGAGCAGTTCTTC
>-|-|TRBJ1-2|TRBV4-3
CASSQDRSREHDALGYGYTF
TGCGCCAGCAGCCAAGATAGGAGTCGGGAACACGACGCGCTGGGCTATGGCTACACCTTC